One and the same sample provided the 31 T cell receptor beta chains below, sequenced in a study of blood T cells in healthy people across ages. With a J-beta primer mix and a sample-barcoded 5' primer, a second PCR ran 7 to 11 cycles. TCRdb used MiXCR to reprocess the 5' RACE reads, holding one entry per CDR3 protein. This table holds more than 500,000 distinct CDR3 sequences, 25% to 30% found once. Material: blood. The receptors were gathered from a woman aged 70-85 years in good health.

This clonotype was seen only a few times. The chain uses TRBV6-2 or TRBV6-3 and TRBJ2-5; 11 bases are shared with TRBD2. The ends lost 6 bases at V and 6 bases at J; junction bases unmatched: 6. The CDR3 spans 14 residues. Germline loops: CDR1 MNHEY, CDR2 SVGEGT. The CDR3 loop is CASSPGTSGQTQYF. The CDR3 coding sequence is TGTGCCAGCAGCCCCGGGACTAGCGGACAGACCCAGTACTTC.

This CDR3 is CASGSGPQETQYF. CDR3 coding DNA: TGTGCCAGCGGTAGCGGGCCCCAAGAGACCCAGTACTTC. This chain joins TRBV7-8 and TRBJ2-5, with 7 bases matching TRBD2. The CDR3 length is 13 residues. V dropped 8 bases and J dropped 1; count of bases not matched to a gene: 4. The germline V gene has CDR1 SGHVS and CDR2 FQNEAQ.

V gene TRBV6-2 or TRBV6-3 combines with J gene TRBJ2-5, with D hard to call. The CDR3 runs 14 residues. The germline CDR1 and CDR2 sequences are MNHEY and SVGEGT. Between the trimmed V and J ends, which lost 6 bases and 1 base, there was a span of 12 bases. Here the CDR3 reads CASRVSAAQETQYF. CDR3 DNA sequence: TGTGCCAGCAGGGTATCTGCCGCCCAAGAGACCCAGTACTTC.

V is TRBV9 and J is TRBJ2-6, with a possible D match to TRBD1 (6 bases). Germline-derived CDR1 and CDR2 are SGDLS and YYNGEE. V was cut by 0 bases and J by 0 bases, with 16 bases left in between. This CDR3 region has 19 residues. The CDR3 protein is CASSVAAADSLSGANVLTF. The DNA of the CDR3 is TGTGCCAGCAGCGTAGCGGCGGCGGACAGCCTCTCTGGGGCCAACGTCCTGACTTTC.

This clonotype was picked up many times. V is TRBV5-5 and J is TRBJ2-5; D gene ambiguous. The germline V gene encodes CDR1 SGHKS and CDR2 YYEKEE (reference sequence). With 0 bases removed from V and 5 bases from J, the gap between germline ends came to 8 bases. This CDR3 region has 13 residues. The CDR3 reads CASSLVARETQYF. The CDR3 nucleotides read TGTGCCAGCAGCTTGGTTGCAAGGGAGACCCAGTACTTC.

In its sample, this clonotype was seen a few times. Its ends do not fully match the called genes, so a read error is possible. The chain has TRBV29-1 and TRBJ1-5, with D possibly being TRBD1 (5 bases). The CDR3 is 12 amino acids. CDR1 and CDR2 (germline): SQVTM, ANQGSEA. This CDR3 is CSVGGDNQPQRF. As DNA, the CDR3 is TGCAGCGTTGGGGGCGATAATCAGCCCCAGCGTTTT.

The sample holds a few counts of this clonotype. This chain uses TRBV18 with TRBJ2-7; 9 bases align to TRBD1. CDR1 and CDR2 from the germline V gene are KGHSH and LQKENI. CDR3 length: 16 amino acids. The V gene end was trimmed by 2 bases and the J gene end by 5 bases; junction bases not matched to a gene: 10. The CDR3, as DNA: TGTGCCAGCTCACCATTACAGGGGGCCCCTCAGAACGAGCAGTACTTC. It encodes CASSPLQGAPQNEQYF.

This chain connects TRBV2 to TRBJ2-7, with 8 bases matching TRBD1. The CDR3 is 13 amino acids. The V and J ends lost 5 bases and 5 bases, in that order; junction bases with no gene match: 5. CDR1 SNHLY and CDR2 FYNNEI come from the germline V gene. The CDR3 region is CASSRQGFHEQYF. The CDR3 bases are TGTGCCAGCAGTCGACAGGGGTTCCACGAGCAGTACTTC.

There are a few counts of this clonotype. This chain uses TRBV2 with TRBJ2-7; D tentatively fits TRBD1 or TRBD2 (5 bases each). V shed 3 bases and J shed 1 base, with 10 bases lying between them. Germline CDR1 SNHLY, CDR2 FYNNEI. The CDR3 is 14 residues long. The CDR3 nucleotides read TGTGCCAGCAGTGACCGGGACCGTTCCTACGAGCAGTACTTC. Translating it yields CASSDRDRSYEQYF.

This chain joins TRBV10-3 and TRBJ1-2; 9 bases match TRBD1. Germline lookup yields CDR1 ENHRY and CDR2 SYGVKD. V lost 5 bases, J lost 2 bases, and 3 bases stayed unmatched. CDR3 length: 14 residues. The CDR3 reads CAISRGTGNYGYTF. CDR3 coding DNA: TGTGCCATCAGTCGAGGGACAGGGAACTATGGCTACACCTTC.

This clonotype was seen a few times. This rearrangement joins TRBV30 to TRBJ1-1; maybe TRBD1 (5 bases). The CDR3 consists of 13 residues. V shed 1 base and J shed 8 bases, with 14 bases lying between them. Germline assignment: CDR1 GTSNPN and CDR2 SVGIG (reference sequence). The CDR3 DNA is TGTGCCTGGAGTGATGGGGCAGGACGAGAAGCTTTCTTT. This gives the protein CAWSDGAGREAFF.

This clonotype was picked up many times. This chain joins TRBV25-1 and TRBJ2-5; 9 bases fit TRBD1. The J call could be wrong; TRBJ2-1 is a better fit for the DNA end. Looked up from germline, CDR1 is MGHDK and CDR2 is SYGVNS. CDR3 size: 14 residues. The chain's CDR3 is CASSPGQGNNEQFF. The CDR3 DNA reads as TGTGCCAGCAGCCCGGGACAGGGAAACAATGAGCAGTTCTTC.

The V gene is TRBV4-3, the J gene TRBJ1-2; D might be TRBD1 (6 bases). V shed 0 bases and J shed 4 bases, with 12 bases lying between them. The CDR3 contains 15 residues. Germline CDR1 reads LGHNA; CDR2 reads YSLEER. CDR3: CASSQDGGRFYGYTF. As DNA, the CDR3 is TGCGCCAGCAGCCAAGATGGGGGGCGCTTCTATGGCTACACCTTC.

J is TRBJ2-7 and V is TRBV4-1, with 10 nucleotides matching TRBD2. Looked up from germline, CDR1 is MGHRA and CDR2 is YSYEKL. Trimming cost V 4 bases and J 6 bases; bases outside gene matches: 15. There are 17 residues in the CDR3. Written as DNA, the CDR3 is TGCGCCAGCAGCCCTGCAATTGGCAGCGGGAGGGGGAGCGAGCAGTACTTC. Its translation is CASSPAIGSGRGSEQYF.

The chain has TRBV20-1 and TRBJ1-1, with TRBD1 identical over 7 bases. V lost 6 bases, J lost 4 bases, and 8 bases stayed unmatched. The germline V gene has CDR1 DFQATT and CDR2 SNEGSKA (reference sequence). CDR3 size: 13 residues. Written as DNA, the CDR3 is TGCAGTGCGATTAAGACAGGGCCCACTGAAGCTTTCTTT. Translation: CSAIKTGPTEAFF.

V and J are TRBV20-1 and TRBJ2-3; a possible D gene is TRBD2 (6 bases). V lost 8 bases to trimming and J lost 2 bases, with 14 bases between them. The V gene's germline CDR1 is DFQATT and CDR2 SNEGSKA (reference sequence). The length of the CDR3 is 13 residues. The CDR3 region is CSKRDSNTDTQYF. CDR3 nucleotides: TGCAGTAAGAGGGACTCAAACACAGATACGCAGTATTTT.

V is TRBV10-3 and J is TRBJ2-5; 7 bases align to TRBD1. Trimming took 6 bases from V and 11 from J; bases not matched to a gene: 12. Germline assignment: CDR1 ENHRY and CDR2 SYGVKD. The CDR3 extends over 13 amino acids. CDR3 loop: CAISHRQGQEQYF. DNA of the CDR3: TGTGCCATCAGCCACCGACAGGGTCAAGAGCAGTACTTC.

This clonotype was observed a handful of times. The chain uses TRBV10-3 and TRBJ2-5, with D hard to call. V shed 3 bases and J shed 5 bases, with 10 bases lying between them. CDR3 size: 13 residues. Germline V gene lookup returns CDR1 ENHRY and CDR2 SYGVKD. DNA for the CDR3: TGTGCCATCAGTGATCCGACTTGGGAGACCCAGTACTTC. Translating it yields CAISDPTWETQYF.

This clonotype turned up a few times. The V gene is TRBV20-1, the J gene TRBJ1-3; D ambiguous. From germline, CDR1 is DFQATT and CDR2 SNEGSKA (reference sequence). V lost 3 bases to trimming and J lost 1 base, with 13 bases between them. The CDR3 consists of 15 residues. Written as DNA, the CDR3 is TGCAGTGCTAGGAGCCCCGGAGGATCTGGAAACACCATATATTTT. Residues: CSARSPGGSGNTIYF.

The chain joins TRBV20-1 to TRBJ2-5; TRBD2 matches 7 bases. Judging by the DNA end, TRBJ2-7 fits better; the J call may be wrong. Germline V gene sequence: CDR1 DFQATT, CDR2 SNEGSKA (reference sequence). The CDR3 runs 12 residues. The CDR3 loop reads CSAERGVYEQYF. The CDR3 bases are TGCAGTGCGGAACGGGGGGTCTACGAGCAGTACTTC.

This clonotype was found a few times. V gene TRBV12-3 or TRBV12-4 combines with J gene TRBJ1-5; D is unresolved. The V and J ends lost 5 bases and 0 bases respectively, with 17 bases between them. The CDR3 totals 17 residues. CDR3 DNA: TGTGCCAGCAGTCCACTCCTGATGGGAAATAGCAATCAGCCCCAGCATTTT. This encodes CASSPLLMGNSNQPQHF.

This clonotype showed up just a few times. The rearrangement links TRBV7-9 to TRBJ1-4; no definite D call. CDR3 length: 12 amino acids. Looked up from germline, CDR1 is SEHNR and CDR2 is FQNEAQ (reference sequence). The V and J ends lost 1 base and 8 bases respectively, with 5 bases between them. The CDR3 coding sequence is TGTGCCAGCAGCTTAGGGTGGGAAAAACTGTTTTTT. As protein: CASSLGWEKLFF.

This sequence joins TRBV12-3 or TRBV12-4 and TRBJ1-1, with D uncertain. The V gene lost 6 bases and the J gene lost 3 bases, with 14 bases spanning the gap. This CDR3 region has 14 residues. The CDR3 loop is CASSSIGSYTEAFF. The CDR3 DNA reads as TGTGCCAGCAGCTCCATTGGATCGTACACTGAAGCTTTCTTT.

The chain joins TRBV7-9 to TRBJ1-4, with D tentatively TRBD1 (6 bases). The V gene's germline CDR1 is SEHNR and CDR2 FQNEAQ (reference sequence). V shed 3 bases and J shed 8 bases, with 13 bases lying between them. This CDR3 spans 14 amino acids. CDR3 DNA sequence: TGTGCCAGCAGCTTTGCGGGGGCAGTGGAAAAACTGTTTTTT. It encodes CASSFAGAVEKLFF.

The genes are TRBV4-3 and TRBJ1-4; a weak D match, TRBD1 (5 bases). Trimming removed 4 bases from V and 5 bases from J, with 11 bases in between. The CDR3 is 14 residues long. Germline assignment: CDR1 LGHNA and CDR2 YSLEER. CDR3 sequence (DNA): TGCGCCAGCAGCCCCGTCGGGGACAATGAAAAACTGTTTTTT. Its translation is CASSPVGDNEKLFF.

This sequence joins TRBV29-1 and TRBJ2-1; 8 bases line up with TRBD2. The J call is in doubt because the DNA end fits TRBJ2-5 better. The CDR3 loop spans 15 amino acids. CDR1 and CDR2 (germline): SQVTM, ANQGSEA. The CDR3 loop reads CSVPIYRGGQETQYF. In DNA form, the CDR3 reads TGCAGCGTTCCCATCTACCGGGGGGGACAAGAGACCCAGTACTTC.

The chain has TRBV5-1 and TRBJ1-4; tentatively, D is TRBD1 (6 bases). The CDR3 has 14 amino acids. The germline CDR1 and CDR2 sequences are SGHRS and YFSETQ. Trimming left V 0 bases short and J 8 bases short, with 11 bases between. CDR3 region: CASSLARGGEKLFF. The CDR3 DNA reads TGCGCCAGCAGCTTGGCCCGGGGGGGCGAAAAACTGTTTTTT.

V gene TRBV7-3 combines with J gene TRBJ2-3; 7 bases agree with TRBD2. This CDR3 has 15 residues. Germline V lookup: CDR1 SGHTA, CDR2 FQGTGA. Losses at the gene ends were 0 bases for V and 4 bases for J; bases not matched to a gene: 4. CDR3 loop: CASSLTGGGPDTQYF. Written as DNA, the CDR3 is TGTGCCAGCAGCTTAACTGGCGGGGGTCCAGATACGCAGTATTTT.

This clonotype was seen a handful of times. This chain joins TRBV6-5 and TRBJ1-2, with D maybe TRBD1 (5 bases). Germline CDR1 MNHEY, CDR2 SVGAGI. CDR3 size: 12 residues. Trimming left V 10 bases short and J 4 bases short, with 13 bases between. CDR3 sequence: CATRDLPYGYTF. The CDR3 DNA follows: TGTGCCACTAGGGACCTTCCCTATGGCTACACCTTC.

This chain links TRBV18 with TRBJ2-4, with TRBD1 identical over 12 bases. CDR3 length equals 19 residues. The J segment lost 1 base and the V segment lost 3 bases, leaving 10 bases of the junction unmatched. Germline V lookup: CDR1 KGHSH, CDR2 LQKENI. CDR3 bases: TGTGCCAGCTCACCCGGGACAGGGGGCGAAGGGGGTGCCAAAAACATTCAGTACTTC. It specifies CASSPGTGGEGGAKNIQYF. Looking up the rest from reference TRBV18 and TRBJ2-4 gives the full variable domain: NAGVMQNPRHLVRRRGQEARLRCSPMKGHSHVYWYRQLPEEGLKFMVYLQKENIIDESGMPKERFSAEFPKEGPSILRIQQVVRGDSAAYFCASSPGTGGEGGAKNIQYFGAGTRLSVL.

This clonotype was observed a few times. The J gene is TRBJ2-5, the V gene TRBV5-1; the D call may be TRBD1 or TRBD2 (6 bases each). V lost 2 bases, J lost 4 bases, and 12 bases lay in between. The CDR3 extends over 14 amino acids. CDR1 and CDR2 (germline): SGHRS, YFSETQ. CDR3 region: CASSLWGAGETQYF. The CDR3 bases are TGCGCCAGCAGCTTATGGGGGGCTGGAGAGACCCAGTACTTC.